The rows below give T cell receptor beta chains drawn from one sample of a study of shared clonotypes between healthy human individuals. Only in-frame clones appear in the TCRdb table, and some are missing; sequencing was by immunoSEQ multiplex PCR. The sample holds around 510,000 clones, around 80% seen once. The sequencing input was PBMCs. Receptor source: a middle-aged woman in good health. Some clones in this sample may be carry-over from other donors' samples. CDR3s include the opening cysteine and the closing phenylalanine or tryptophan. Rows give clone size only sometimes, using once, few, many, or a class for an expanded clone.

size	V	length	J	CDR3
few	TRBV6-6	14	TRBJ2-1	CASTPGTGPDEQFF
few	TRBV7-2	15	TRBJ2-7	CASGLSAISRFEQYF
.	TRBV5-1	14	TRBJ2-7	CASSGMDRVYEQYF
.	TRBV18	17	TRBJ2-1	CASSELAGDFSYNEQFF
.	TRBV29-1	10	TRBJ2-3	CSAWADTQYF
once	TRBV6-5	13	TRBJ1-1	CASSYTKDTEAFF
.	TRBV7-2	17	TRBJ2-3	CASSPRFLREEPDTQYF
.	TRBV5-1	16	TRBJ2-1	CASSLHRTYSYNEQFF
.	TRBV21-1	13	TRBJ2-1	CASREAGVDEQFF
.	TRBV29-1	12	TRBJ1-1	CSVGKTDTEAFF
.	TRBV19	15	TRBJ2-1	CASSPTSHEGAEQFF
.	TRBV30	13	TRBJ2-4	CAWRGQGGHIQYF
once	TRBV7-3	15	TRBJ1-3	CASSQDSTSGNTIYF
.	TRBV7-9	14	TRBJ1-2	CASSLRDGGYGYTF
.	TRBV4-3	19	TRBJ2-3	CASSQEFLGGRGGGDTQYF
.	TRBV9	15	TRBJ2-3	CASSVALESRVEQYF
.	TRBV18	14	TRBJ2-3	CASSPPSVKDTQYF
.	TRBV27	17	TRBJ1-5	CASSLRSGQGSNQPQHF
.	TRBV10-1	13	TRBJ2-7	CASSVRRDAEQYF
few	TRBV7-2	12	TRBJ2-3	CASGGATDTQYF
.	TRBV11-2	15	TRBJ2-7	CASSRQMTLTYEQYF
.	TRBV29-1	14	TRBJ1-5	CSVGQGGSNQPQHF
.	TRBV7-8	15	TRBJ2-7	CASSPLTGGAYEQYF
.	TRBV18	13	TRBJ2-3	CASSPYSTDTQYF
once	TRBV6-5	11	TRBJ2-7	CAVGQGVEQYF
.	TRBV28	13	TRBJ2-7	CATIGIGYYEQYF
medium-sized	TRBV30	11	TRBJ1-1	CAWGAVAEAFF
few	TRBV28	11	TRBJ1-1	CASSFNTEAFF
.	TRBV6-1	14	TRBJ2-7	CASSPGQGTYEQYF
.	TRBV7-9	12	TRBJ1-4	CASRREDEKLFF
.	TRBV5-1	13	TRBJ1-2	CASRRGVGYGYTF
few	TRBV21-1	15	TRBJ1-5	CASSSRPPGDQPQHF
.	TRBV6-5	15	TRBJ1-5	CASKGGGEGNQPQHF
few	TRBV6-1	13	TRBJ1-1	CASGYGGNTEAFF